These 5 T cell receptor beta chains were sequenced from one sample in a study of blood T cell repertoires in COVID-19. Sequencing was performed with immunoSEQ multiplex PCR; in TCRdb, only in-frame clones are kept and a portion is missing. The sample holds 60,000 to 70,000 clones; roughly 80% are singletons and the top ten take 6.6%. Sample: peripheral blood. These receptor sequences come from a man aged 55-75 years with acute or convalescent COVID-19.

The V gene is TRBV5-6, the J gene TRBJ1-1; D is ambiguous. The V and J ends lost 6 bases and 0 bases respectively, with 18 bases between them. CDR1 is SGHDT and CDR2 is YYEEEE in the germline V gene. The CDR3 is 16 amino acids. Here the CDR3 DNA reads TGTGCCAGCACGAGTCGGGTAGGCCACCTGAACACTGAAGCTTTCTTT. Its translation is CASTSRVGHLNTEAFF.

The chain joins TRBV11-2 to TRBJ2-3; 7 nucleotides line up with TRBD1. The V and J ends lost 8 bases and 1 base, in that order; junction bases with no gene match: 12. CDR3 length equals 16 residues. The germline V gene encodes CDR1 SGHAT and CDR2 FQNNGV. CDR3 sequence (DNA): TGTGCCAGCCGAAGAATACAGGGGACGCGCACAGATACGCAGTATTTT. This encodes CASRRIQGTRTDTQYF. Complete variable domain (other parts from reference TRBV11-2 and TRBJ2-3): EAGVAQSPRYKIIEKRQSVAFWCNPISGHATLYWYQQILGQGPKLLIQFQNNGVVDDSQLPKDRFSAERLKGVDSTLKIQPAKLEDSAVYLCASRRIQGTRTDTQYFGPGTRLTVL.

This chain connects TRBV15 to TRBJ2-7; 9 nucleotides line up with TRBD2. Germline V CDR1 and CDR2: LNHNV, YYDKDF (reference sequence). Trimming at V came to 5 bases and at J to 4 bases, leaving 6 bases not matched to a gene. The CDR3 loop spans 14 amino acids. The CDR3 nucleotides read TGTGCCACCAGCCAGGCGGGGGGGCCGTACGAGCAGTACTTC. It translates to CATSQAGGPYEQYF.

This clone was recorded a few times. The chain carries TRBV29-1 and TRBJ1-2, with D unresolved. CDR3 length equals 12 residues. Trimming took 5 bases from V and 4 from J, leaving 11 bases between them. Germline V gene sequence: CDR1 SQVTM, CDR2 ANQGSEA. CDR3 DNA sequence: TGCAGCGTTCGAGACACAAGCTATGGCTACACCTTC. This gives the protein CSVRDTSYGYTF.

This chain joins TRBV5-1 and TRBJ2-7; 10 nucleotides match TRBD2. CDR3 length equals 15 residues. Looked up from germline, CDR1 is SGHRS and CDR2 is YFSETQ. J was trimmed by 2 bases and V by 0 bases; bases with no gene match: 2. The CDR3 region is CASSLGTSGTYEQYF. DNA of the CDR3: TGCGCCAGCAGCTTGGGGACTAGCGGAACCTACGAGCAGTACTTC. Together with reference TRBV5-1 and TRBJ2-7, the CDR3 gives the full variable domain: KAGVTQTPRYLIKTRGQQVTLSCSPISGHRSVSWYQQTPGQGLQFLFEYFSETQRNKGNFPGRFSGRQFSNSRSEMNVSTLELGDSALYLCASSLGTSGTYEQYFGPGTRLTVT.